These 7 T cell receptor beta chains share one sample of origin, sequenced in a study of cytomegalovirus exposure and HLA in healthy donors. The assay was immunoSEQ multiplex PCR, and TCRdb's table has in-frame clones only and misses some. The sample lists over 200,000 clones; roughly 91% were seen once. What was sequenced was PBMCs. Receptor source: a woman aged 18 to 35 in good health and CMV-seropositive.

This clone appeared once. The chain combines TRBV27 with TRBJ1-5, with D unclear. The germline V gene has CDR1 MNHEY and CDR2 SMNVEV (reference sequence). V lost 4 bases and J 2 bases, leaving 6 bases between the germline ends. This CDR3 has 13 amino acids. The CDR3 loop is CASSWRGNQPQHF. The CDR3 nucleotides read TGTGCCAGCAGTTGGAGGGGCAATCAGCCCCAGCATTTT.

Turning to this clone: Other DNA sequences of this sample code for an identical CDR3. CDR3 DNA sequence: TGCGCCAGCAGCTTGGCTGCGGGAGGAACTGAAGCTTTCTTT. Its protein is CASSLAAGGTEAFF. The chain joins TRBV5-1 to TRBJ1-1; D not certain. Trimming took 0 bases from V and 5 from J, leaving 11 bases between them. CDR3 length: 14 residues. In germline, CDR1 is SGHRS, CDR2 YFSETQ.

The chain links TRBV4-1 to TRBJ1-3; D may be TRBD1 (5 bases). Per the germline V gene, CDR1 is MGHRA and CDR2 is YSYEKL. Trimming shortened V by 0 bases and J by 6 bases, and 12 bases separated the two germline ends. CDR3 length: 15 residues. The DNA for the CDR3 is TGCGCCAGCAGCCAAGATGGGGGGGGAGAAAACACCATATATTTT. This gives the protein CASSQDGGGENTIYF.

The J gene is TRBJ1-2, the V gene TRBV6-1; a weak D match, TRBD1 (5 bases). V gave up 5 bases and J gave up 3 bases, with 10 bases separating them. Germline assignment: CDR1 MNHNS and CDR2 SASEGT. The CDR3 covers 13 residues. The CDR3 here is CASSRVRDYGYTF. The CDR3 bases are TGTGCCAGCAGTAGGGTCAGGGACTATGGCTACACCTTC.

Comments on this clone: Distinct nucleotide sequences in the sample also encode this CDR3. J is TRBJ1-1 and V is TRBV28; 8 bases agree with TRBD1. The CDR3 spans 14 residues. V was pared by 2 bases and J by 1 base, with 0 bases of the junction left unmatched. Germline CDR1 reads MDHEN; CDR2 reads SYDVKM. DNA of the CDR3: TGTGCCAGCAGTTTAGGGACAGGGAACACTGAAGCTTTCTTT. Amino acid sequence: CASSLGTGNTEAFF.

The rearrangement uses TRBV27 and TRBJ1-4; D call uncertain. The germline CDR1 and CDR2 sequences are MNHEY and SMNVEV (reference sequence). Between the trimmed V and J ends, which lost 8 bases and 4 bases, there was a span of 14 bases. The CDR3 is 14 residues long. Here the CDR3 reads CASGPRRVNEKLFF. In nucleotides, the CDR3 is TGTGCCAGCGGCCCAAGGAGGGTTAATGAAAAACTGTTTTTT.

The chain employs TRBV6-1 and TRBJ2-7, with TRBD2 matching 7 bases. V shed 4 bases, J shed 3 bases, and the junction held 3 bases outside the gene matches. The CDR3 covers 13 residues. The germline CDR1 and CDR2 sequences are MNHNS and SASEGT. CDR3 sequence (DNA): TGTGCCAGCAGTGCTGGACTAGACTACGAGCAGTACTTC. Its protein product is CASSAGLDYEQYF.